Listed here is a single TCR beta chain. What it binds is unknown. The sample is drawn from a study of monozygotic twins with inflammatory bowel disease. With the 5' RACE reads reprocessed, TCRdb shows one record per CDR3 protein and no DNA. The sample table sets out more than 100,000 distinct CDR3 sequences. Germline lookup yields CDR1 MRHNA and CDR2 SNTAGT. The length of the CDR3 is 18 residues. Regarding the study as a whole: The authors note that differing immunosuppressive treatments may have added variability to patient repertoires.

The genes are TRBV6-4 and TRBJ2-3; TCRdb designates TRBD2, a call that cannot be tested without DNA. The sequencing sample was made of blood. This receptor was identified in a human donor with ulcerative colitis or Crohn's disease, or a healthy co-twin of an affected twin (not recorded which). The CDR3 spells CATPGEREKGGRTDTQYF.